At least ten counts were recorded for the clone carrying this TCR beta chain. Its target is not known. The V segment lost 4 bases and the J segment 4 bases; nucleotides outside the gene matches: 8. The CDR3 sequence is 15 residues long. Germline V gene sequence: CDR1 SGDLS, CDR2 YYNGEE. The sample comes from a study of Graves' ophthalmopathy and Graves' hyperthyroidism. Study-level points and caveats: For predicting ophthalmopathy progression, the model had almost 71% sensitivity and roughly 77% specificity. Distinction of ophthalmopathy from stable hyperthyroidism by a 13-signature model reached roughly 85% sensitivity and 65% to 83% specificity. Blood samples also showed most expanded thyroid clonotypes exceeding 0.001 frequency.

The sequenced template was RNA, covering the TCR beta CDR3 region. The authors performed first-round RT-PCR with HTBI primers and then a second-round multiplex PCR. TCRdb passed the multiplex PCR reads through MiXCR, listing each CDR3 protein once. In the table there are more than 550,000 distinct CDR3 sequences, about 38% of which are singletons. The PBMCs were taken from around 9 ml of fresh peripheral blood. This rearrangement joins TRBV9 to TRBJ2-5; 9 bases line up with TRBD1. The specimen was peripheral blood. The source is an adult man with Graves' ophthalmopathy. The CDR3 loop is CASSFTGTGRETQYF. The CDR3 nucleotides are TGTGCCAGCAGCTTTACCGGGACAGGGAGAGAGACCCAGTACTTC. The variable domain in full, completed from reference TRBV9 and TRBJ2-5, reads DSGVTQTPKHLITATGQRVTLRCSPRSGDLSVYWYQQSLDQGLQFLIQYYNGEERAKGNILERFSAQQFPDLHSELNLSSLELGDSALYFCASSFTGTGRETQYFGPGTRLLVL.